This TCR beta chain was profiled in a study of blood T cell repertoires in COVID-19. About the research overall: The origin of the acute and convalescent COVID-19 samples was the United States, Italy and Spain. PBMCs, B-cell-depleted T cells, or T cells provided the cDNA or gDNA that made up the material.

The study counted Cohort 3 donors as recovered given two negative PCRs, clearance, or symptom resolution. Source study methods: Estimation of nucleated cell counts was performed using reference gene primer amplification. Assay: immunoSEQ multiplex PCR; the TCRdb copy retains only in-frame clones and omits some. The DNA was the basis for D and trimming; V, J and clone size are from that table. The sample consists of 350,000 to 450,000 clones, around 86% of them appearing once. The CDR3 has 13 amino acids. Trimming left V 2 bases short and J 0 bases short, with 3 bases between. Sequencing used PBMCs or T cells enriched from blood (not recorded which). This sequence originates from a woman aged 45-59 years who had recovered from COVID-19. J is TRBJ2-3 and V is TRBV12-3 or TRBV12-4, with no clear D. CDR3 sequence reads: CASSLSSTDTQYF. CDR3 bases: TGTGCCAGCAGTTTATCGAGCACAGATACGCAGTATTTT.